This T cell receptor (beta chain) was profiled in a study of blood T cell repertoires in COVID-19. As for the study in general: Researchers got acute and convalescent COVID-19 samples from the United States, Italy and Spain.

The CDR3 consists of 13 residues. The V and J ends lost 7 bases and 5 bases, in that order; junction bases with no gene match: 5. Looked up from germline, CDR1 is MNHNY and CDR2 is SVGAGI (reference sequence). Original processing notes: Scientists estimated how many nucleated cells there were by amplifying reference gene primers. Measured with immunoSEQ multiplex PCR; TCRdb has only the in-frame clones, and not every one. D and trimming were read from the DNA, whereas the V and J calls and clone size are those reported in that table. The sample holds 110,000 or so clones, roughly 87% seen once. This TCR derives from a man in his forties or fifties with acute or convalescent COVID-19. Sequencing input: peripheral blood. The chain recombines TRBV6-6 with TRBJ2-5, with TRBD2 identical over 9 bases. The CDR3: CASTLAGVETQYF. Here the CDR3 DNA reads TGTGCCAGCACTTTAGCGGGGGTCGAGACCCAGTACTTC.